The 3 T cell receptor beta chains below all came from one sample that was sequenced in a study of blood T cell repertoires in COVID-19. Data came from immunoSEQ multiplex PCR; TCRdb stores just in-frame clones and leaves some out. The table has 100,000 to 150,000 clones, approximately 90% seen once. The sequenced material came from peripheral blood. Receptors were obtained from a human donor in a cohort sampled during active COVID-19.

V is TRBV5-1 and J is TRBJ2-7; a weak D match, TRBD2 (5 bases). The length of the CDR3 is 15 residues. The V end was cut by 5 bases, the J end by 5 bases, with 20 bases between. Germline CDR1 reads SGHRS; CDR2 reads YFSETQ. CDR3 sequence: CASSLPPGEPHEQYF. As DNA, the CDR3 is TGCGCCAGCAGTCTCCCACCCGGGGAACCCCACGAGCAGTACTTC.

This chain joins TRBV28 and TRBJ2-5; 7 nucleotides agree with TRBD2. The germline CDR1 and CDR2 sequences are MDHEN and SYDVKM. V was clipped by 4 bases and J by 6 bases; unmatched bases: 11. This CDR3 spans 15 amino acids. The chain's CDR3 is CASSSPSGGVQTQYF. CDR3 sequence (DNA): TGTGCCAGCAGTTCTCCGTCTGGGGGGGTACAGACCCAGTACTTC.

J is TRBJ2-1 and V is TRBV27, with 12 bases identical to TRBD2. From germline, CDR1 is MNHEY and CDR2 SMNVEV (reference sequence). This CDR3 is built from 16 residues. Unmatched junction bases numbered 7, after V lost 7 bases and J lost 3 bases. For the CDR3, the DNA is TGTGCCAGCACCGTGACTAGCGGGAGTTACTACAATGAGCAGTTCTTC. Its protein product is CASTVTSGSYYNEQFF.